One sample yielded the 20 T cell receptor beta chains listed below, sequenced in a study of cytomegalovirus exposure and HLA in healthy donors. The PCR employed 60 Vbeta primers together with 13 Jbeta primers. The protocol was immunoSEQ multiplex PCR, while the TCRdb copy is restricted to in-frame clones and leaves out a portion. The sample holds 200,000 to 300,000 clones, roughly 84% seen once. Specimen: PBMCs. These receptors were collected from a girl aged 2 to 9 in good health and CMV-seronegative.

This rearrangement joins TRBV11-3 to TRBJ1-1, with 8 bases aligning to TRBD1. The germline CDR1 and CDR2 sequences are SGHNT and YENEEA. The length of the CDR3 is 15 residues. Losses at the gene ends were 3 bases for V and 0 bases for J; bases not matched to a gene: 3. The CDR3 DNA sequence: TGTGCCAGCAGCTTTGGACAGGGAATGAACACTGAAGCTTTCTTT. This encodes CASSFGQGMNTEAFF. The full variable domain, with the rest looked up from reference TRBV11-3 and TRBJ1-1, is EAGVVQSPRYKIIEKKQPVAFWCNPISGHNTLYWYLQNLGQGPELLIRYENEEAVDDSQLPKDRFSAERLKGVDSTLKIQPAELGDSAVYLCASSFGQGMNTEAFFGQGTRLTVV.

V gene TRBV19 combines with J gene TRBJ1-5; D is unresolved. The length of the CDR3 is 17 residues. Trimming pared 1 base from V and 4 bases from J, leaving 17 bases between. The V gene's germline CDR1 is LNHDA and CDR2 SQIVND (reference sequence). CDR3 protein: CASSIVRSPGPNQPQHF. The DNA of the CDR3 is TGTGCCAGTAGTATAGTCCGGAGTCCCGGCCCAAATCAGCCCCAGCATTTT.

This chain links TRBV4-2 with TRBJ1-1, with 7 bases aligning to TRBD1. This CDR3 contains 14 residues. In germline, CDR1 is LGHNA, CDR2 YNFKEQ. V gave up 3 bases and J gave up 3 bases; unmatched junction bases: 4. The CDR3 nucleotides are TGTGCCAGCAGCCAGACAGGGAAGTACACTGAAGCTTTCTTT. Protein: CASSQTGKYTEAFF.

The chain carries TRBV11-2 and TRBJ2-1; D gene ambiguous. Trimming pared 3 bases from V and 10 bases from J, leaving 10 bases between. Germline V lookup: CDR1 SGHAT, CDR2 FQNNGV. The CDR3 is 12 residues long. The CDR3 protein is CASSFASREQFF. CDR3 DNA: TGTGCCAGCAGCTTTGCTAGTCGAGAGCAGTTCTTC.

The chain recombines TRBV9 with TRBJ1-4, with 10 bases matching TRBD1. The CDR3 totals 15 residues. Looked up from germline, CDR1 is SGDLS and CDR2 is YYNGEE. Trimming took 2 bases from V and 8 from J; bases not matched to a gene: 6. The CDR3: CASSVRQGAGEKLFF. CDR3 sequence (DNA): TGTGCCAGCAGCGTCCGACAGGGGGCAGGCGAAAAACTGTTTTTT.

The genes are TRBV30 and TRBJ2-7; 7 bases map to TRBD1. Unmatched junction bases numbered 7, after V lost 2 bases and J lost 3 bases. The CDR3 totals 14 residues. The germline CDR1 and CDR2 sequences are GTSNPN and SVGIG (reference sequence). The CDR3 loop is CAWSIGGRGYEQYF. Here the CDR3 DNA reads TGTGCCTGGAGTATAGGGGGCAGGGGCTACGAGCAGTACTTC.

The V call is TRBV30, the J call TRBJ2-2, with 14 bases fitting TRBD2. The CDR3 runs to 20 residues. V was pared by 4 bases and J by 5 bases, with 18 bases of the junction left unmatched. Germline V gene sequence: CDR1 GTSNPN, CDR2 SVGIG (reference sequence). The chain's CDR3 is CAWNKMRLAGGPVETGELFF. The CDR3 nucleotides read TGTGCCTGGAACAAAATGAGACTAGCGGGGGGGCCGGTAGAAACCGGGGAGCTGTTTTTT. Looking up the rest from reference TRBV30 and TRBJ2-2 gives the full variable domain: SQTIHQWPATLVQPVGSPLSLECTVEGTSNPNLYWYRQAAGRGLQLLFYSVGIGQISSEVPQNLSASRPQDRQFILSSKKLLLSDSGFYLCAWNKMRLAGGPVETGELFFGEGSRLTVL.

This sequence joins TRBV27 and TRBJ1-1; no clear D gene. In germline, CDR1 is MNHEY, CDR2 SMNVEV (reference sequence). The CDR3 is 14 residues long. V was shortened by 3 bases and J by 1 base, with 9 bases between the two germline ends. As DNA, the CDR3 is TGTGCCAGCAGTTTGGCGCGGTCGAACACTGAAGCTTTCTTT. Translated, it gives CASSLARSNTEAFF.

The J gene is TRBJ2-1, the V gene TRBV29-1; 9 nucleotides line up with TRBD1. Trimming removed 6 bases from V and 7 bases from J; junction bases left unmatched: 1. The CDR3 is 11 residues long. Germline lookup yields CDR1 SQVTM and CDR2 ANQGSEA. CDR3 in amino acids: CSVGQGNEQFF. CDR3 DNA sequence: TGCAGCGTAGGACAGGGGAATGAGCAGTTCTTC.

The CDR3 is CASSPQGAPNEKLFF. The CDR3 DNA follows: TGTGCCAGCAGCCCCCAGGGGGCCCCGAATGAAAAACTGTTTTTT. This rearrangement joins TRBV7-9 to TRBJ1-4, with TRBD1 matching 8 bases. V was pared by 5 bases and J by 5 bases, with 7 bases of the junction left unmatched. This CDR3 region has 15 residues. Germline CDR1 is SEHNR and CDR2 is FQNEAQ (reference sequence).

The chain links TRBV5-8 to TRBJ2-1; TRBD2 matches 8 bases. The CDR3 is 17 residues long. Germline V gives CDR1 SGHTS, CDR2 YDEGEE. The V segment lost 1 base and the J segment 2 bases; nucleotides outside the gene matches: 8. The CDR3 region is CASSLYVTSATYNEQFF. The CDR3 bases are TGTGCCAGCAGCTTGTATGTGACTAGCGCCACCTACAATGAGCAGTTCTTC. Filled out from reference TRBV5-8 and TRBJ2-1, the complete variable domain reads EAGVTQSPTHLIKTRGQQATLRCSPISGHTSVYWYQQALGLGLQFLLWYDEGEERNRGNFPPRFSGRQFPNYSSELNVNALELEDSALYLCASSLYVTSATYNEQFFGPGTRLTVL.

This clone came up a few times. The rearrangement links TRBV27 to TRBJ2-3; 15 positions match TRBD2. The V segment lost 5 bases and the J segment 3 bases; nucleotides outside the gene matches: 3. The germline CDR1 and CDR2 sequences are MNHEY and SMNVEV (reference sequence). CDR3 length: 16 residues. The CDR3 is CASSAGLAGGTDTQYF. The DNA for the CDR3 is TGTGCCAGCAGTGCGGGACTAGCGGGAGGAACAGATACGCAGTATTTT.

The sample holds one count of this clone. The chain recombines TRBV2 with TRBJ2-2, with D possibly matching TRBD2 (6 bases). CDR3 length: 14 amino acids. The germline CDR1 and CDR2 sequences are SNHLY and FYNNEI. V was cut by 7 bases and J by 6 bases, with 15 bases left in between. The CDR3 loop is CASIREYVSGELFF. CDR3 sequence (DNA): TGTGCCAGCATACGGGAGTATGTTTCCGGGGAGCTGTTTTTT. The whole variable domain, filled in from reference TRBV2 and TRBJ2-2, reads EPEVTQTPSHQVTQMGQEVILRCVPISNHLYFYWYRQILGQKVEFLVSFYNNEISEKSEIFDDQFSVERPDGSNFTLKIRSTKLEDSAMYFCASIREYVSGELFFGEGSRLTVL.

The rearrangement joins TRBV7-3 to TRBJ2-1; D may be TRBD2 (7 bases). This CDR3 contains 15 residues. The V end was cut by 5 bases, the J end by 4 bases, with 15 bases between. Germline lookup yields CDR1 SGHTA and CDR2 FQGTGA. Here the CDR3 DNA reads TGTGCCAGCAGCCACGGGGGGCCAGGGTACAATGAGCAGTTCTTC. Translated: CASSHGGPGYNEQFF.

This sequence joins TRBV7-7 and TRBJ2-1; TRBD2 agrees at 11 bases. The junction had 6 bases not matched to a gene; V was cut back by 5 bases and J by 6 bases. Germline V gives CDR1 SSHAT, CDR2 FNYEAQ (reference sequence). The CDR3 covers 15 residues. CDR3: CASSRTSGYANEQFF. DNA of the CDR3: TGTGCCAGCAGCCGGACTAGCGGGTACGCCAATGAGCAGTTCTTC. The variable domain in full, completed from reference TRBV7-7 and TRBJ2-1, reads GAGVSQSPRYKVTKRGQDVTLRCDPISSHATLYWYQQALGQGPEFLTYFNYEAQPDKSGLPSDRFSAERPEGSISTLTIQRTEQRDSAMYRCASSRTSGYANEQFFGPGTRLTVL.

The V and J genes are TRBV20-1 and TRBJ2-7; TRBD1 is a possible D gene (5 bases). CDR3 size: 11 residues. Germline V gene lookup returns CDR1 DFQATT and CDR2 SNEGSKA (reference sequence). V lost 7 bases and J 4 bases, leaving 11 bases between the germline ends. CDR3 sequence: CSGQRLYEQYF. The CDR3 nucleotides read TGCAGTGGACAGAGACTTTACGAGCAGTACTTC.

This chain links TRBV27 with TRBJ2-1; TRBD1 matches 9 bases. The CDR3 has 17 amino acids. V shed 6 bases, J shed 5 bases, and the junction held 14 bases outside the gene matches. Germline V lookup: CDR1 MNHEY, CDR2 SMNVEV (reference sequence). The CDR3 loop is CASSPSVGDRVHNEQFF. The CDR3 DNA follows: TGTGCCAGCAGCCCCTCCGTGGGGGACAGGGTTCACAATGAGCAGTTCTTC.

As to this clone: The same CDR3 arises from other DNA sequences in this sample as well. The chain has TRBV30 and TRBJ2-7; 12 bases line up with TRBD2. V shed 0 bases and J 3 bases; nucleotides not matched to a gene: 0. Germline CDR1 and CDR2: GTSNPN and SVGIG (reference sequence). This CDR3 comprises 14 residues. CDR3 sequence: CAWSVTSGSYEQYF. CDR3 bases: TGTGCCTGGAGTGTGACTAGCGGGAGCTACGAGCAGTACTTC.

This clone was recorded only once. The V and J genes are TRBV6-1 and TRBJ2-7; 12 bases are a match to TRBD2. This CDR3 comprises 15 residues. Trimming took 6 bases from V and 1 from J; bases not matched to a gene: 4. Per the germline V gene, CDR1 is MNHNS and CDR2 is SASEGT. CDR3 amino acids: CASRGTSGPSYEQYF. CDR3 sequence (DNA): TGTGCCAGCAGAGGGACTAGCGGGCCTTCCTACGAGCAGTACTTC.

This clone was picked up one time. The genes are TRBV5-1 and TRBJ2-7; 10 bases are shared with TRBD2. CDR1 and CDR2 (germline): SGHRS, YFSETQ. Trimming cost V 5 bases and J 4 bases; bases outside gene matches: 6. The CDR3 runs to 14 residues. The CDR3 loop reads CASRWGLASYEQYF. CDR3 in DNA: TGCGCCAGCAGATGGGGACTAGCGTCGTACGAGCAGTACTTC.